This note documents a single TCR beta chain sequence. The clone's antigen remains unknown. Within one base of it there is no much larger clone, and no base qualities were kept. Lesional scalp punch biopsies and peripheral blood were obtained from alopecia areata patients. After PBMCs were isolated by density centrifugation and stained for CD3, CD4 and CD8, a FACSAria was used to sort CD4+ and CD8+ T cells. The untreated alopecia areata patients were recruited through a multicenter biomarker study. Blood CD8+ T cells from a handful of biomarker-study patients were further sorted into NKG2D-low and NKG2D-high fractions. This record comes from a study of CD8+ T cells in alopecia areata (dated by TCRdb to 2016 to 2019). Concerning the study at large: High-throughput TCRbeta sequencing was used to examine T cell clonal expansion in alopecia areata in both the C3H/HeJ mouse model and human patients. Scalp tissue and sorted CD4+ and CD8+ peripheral blood T cells from patchy and totalis/universalis alopecia areata patients and from healthy controls were covered by human TCRbeta sequencing. Clonality in the scalp was compared among normal scalp (n=4), patchy alopecia areata scalp (n=8), and alopecia totalis/universalis scalp (n=8). RNA was obtained with the PAXgene miRNA kit for fixed scalp, the miRNeasy kit for PBMCs, and the RNeasy kit for mouse skin. Amplification of TCRbeta CDR3 regions was done by immunoSEQ multiplex PCR using 35 Vbeta forward primers and 13 Jbeta reverse primers. Study-wide findings and limitations: Shared TCR sequences between patients were less evident than in mice, which may be partly attributable to HLA diversity in the patient population. Compared with normal scalp, lesional scalp had higher clonality and more expanded CD8+ clones, particularly in alopecia totalis/universalis, a pattern that suggests antigenic drive. Scalp TCR repertoire analysis is complicated because resident alphabeta T cells in normal human skin are also sequenced, whereas mouse skin is dominated by gammadelta T cells.

CDR1 and CDR2, looked up from the germline V gene, are WSHSY and SAAADI. The CDR3 holds 10 amino acids from the cysteine to the phenylalanine. Just CDR3 DNA is preserved here, 30 bases in frame from base 1. Trimming takes 4 bases from V and 5 bases from J, and the germline ends sit 2 bases apart. Receptors were amplified or captured by the immunoSEQ multiplex PCR assay. For TCR sequencing, RNA was extracted from every sample and reverse transcribed into cDNA to serve as template. First-strand cDNA was synthesized using SuperScript III with a 2:1 mix of oligo-dT and random hexamers. A synthetic immune receptor repertoire was used to assess amplification bias, and residual bias was removed computationally. Per the authors' processing: After raw reads were preprocessed to remove errors, the CDR3 was defined following IMGT conventions as running from the conserved cysteine to phenylalanine. Clonality was computed by normalizing Shannon entropy by log2 of the number of productive unique TCRs and subtracting the result from 1. Whether each scalp clone was CD4 or CD8 was inferred by checking scalp TCRbeta sequences against the CD4 and CD8 repertoires from sorted blood. TCRdb provides this immuneACCESS table in a form limited to in-frame rearrangements. Some clones are lacking; in checked studies, under half of them reflect an unresolved V gene, and why the rest are absent is not known. D and trimming were read from the DNA, whereas the V and J calls and clone size are those reported in that table. Across this sample there are about 110,000 clones, with 58% seen only once. The ten largest account for 20% to 25% of the sample.

The rearrangement combines TRBV10-2 with TRBJ2-5; the D gene cannot be resolved reliably. This clonotype was sampled from a human donor with alopecia areata. Specimen: NKG2D-low CD8+ T cells sorted from blood. This specimen's cell subset or site label, per the study, means: sorted CD8+ NKG2D-low blood T cells. The DNA sequence is TGCGCCAGCAGTGGGGAGACCCAGTACTTC. It translates to CASSGETQYF.